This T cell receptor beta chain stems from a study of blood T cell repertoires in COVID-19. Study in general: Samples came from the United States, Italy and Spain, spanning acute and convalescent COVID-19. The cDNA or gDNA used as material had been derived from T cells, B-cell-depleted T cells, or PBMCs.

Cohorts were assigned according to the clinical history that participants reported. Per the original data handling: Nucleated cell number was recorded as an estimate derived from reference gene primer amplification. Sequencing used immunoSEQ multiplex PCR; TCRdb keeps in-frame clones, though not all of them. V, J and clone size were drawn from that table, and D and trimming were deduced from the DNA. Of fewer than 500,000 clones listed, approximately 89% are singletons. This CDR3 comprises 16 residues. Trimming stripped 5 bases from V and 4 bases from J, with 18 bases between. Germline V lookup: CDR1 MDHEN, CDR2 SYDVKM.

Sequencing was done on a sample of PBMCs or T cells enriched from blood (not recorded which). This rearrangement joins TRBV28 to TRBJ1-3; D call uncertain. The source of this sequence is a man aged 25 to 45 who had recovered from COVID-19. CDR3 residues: CASSPVVRESGNTIYF. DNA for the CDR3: TGTGCCAGCAGTCCCGTGGTTAGGGAGTCAGGAAACACCATATATTTT.